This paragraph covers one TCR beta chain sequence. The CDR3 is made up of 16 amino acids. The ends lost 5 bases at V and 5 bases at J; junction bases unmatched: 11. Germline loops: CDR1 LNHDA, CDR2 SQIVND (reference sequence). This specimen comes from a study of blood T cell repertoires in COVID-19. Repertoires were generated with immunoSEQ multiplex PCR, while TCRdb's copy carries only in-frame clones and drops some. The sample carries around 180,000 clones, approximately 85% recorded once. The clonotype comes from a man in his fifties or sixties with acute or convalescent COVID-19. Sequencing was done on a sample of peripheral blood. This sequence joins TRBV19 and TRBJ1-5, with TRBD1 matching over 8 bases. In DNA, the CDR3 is TGTGCCAGTAGTCCCTGGAGGGACAGGAATCATCAGCCCCAGCATTTT. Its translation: CASSPWRDRNHQPQHF.